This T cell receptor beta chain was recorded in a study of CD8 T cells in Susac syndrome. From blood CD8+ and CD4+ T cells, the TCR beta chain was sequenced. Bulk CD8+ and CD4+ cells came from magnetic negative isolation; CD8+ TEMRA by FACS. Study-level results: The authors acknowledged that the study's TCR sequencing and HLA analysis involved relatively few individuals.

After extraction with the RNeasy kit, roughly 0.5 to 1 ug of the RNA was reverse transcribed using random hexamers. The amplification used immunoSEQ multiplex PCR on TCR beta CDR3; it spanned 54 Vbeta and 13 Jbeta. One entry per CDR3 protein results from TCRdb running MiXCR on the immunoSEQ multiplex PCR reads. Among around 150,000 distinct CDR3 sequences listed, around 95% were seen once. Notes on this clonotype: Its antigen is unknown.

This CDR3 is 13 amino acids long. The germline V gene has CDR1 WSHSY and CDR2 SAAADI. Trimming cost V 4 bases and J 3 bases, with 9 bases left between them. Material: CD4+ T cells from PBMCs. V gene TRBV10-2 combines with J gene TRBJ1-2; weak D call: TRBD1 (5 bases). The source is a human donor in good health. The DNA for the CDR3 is TGCGCCAGCAGTGTGACAGCAGACTATGGCTACACCTTC. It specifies CASSVTADYGYTF.